Each of the 21 T cell receptor beta chains below was sequenced from the same sample in a study of PD-L1 blockade in urothelial cancer. TCRdb keeps only in-frame clones here, not all; method: immunoSEQ multiplex PCR. The table records 50,000 to 55,000 clones, roughly 80% of them present only once. The sequencing used PBMCs, collected around atezolizumab (anti-PD-L1) treatment. The receptors stem from a man in his sixties or seventies with urothelial cancer.

The rearrangement joins TRBV5-1 to TRBJ1-1, with D possibly matching TRBD1 (5 bases). Germline assignment: CDR1 SGHRS and CDR2 YFSETQ. Trimming took 1 base from V and 5 from J, leaving 12 bases between them. CDR3 length: 14 residues. DNA for the CDR3: TGCGCCAGCAGCTTGTCCGGGGGATGGACTGAAGCTTTCTTT. Translating gives CASSLSGGWTEAFF.

The chain uses TRBV19 and TRBJ1-2; D ambiguous. Per germline, CDR1 LNHDA and CDR2 SQIVND (reference sequence). Trimming left V 3 bases short and J 3 bases short, with 8 bases between. The CDR3 covers 13 residues. CDR3 region: CASSIGVDYGYTF. For the CDR3, the DNA is TGTGCCAGTAGTATCGGGGTCGACTATGGCTACACCTTC.

Written as DNA, the CDR3 is TGTGCCAGCAAAAGGACAGAAAACCTCTATGGCTACACCTTC. This gives the protein CASKRTENLYGYTF. V usage is TRBV2 and J usage is TRBJ1-2; possible D gene TRBD1, 6 bases. CDR1 is SNHLY and CDR2 is FYNNEI in the germline V gene. CDR3 size: 14 residues. V was shortened by 7 bases and J by 4 bases, with 16 bases between the two germline ends.

The rearrangement uses TRBV30 and TRBJ1-2, with 9 bases matching TRBD1. The V gene's germline CDR1 is GTSNPN and CDR2 SVGIG (reference sequence). V dropped 6 bases and J dropped 7; count of bases not matched to a gene: 9. The CDR3 has 13 amino acids. Here the CDR3 reads CACSGTGFRGYTF. The CDR3 DNA reads as TGTGCCTGTTCCGGGACAGGGTTTCGTGGCTACACCTTC.

The chain employs TRBV4-2 and TRBJ1-2; D is undetermined. The CDR3 length is 13 residues. Germline V gene data show CDR1 as LGHNA and CDR2 as YNFKEQ. Trimming took off 1 base at V and 3 bases at J, with 6 bases between the two ends. CDR3 sequence: CASSQGLDYGYTF. The DNA for the CDR3 is TGTGCCAGCAGCCAAGGACTGGACTATGGCTACACCTTC.

This clone has only one observation. The chain carries TRBV2 and TRBJ2-4; TRBD2 matches 8 bases. This CDR3 comprises 16 residues. Germline CDR1 and CDR2: SNHLY and FYNNEI. With 0 bases clipped from V and 3 bases from J, the junction kept 4 bases outside the gene matches. CDR3 protein: CASSEALAGIKNIQYF. CDR3 DNA sequence: TGTGCCAGCAGTGAAGCTCTAGCGGGTATCAAAAACATTCAGTACTTC.

This clone was seen a few times. This chain uses TRBV7-2 with TRBJ2-7; 7 nucleotides align to TRBD2. V lost 10 bases to trimming and J lost 3 bases; unmatched junction nucleotides: 12. This CDR3 contains 14 residues. Germline CDR1 SGHTA, CDR2 FQGNSA. DNA of the CDR3: TGTGCCACCTCTATGGGGCTAGCGGTCTACGAGCAGTACTTC. Its protein product is CATSMGLAVYEQYF. The full variable domain, its missing parts supplied by reference TRBV7-2 and TRBJ2-7, is GAGVSQSPSNKVTEKGKDVELRCDPISGHTALYWYRQSLGQGLEFLIYFQGNSAPDKSGLPSDRFSAERTGGSVSTLTIQRTQQEDSAVYLCATSMGLAVYEQYFGPGTRLTVT.

The J gene is TRBJ2-5, the V gene TRBV7-2; 11 nucleotides agree with TRBD2. J was trimmed by 0 bases and V by 5 bases; bases with no gene match: 5. This CDR3 spans 16 amino acids. Germline loops: CDR1 SGHTA, CDR2 FQGNSA. The CDR3 loop is CASSPLGLADQETQYF. In nucleotides, the CDR3 is TGTGCCAGCAGCCCTCTGGGACTAGCGGACCAAGAGACCCAGTACTTC. The full variable domain, its missing parts supplied by reference TRBV7-2 and TRBJ2-5, is GAGVSQSPSNKVTEKGKDVELRCDPISGHTALYWYRQSLGQGLEFLIYFQGNSAPDKSGLPSDRFSAERTGGSVSTLTIQRTQQEDSAVYLCASSPLGLADQETQYFGPGTRLLVL.

The chain links TRBV7-2 to TRBJ1-1; D not resolved. Germline values: CDR1 SGHTA, CDR2 FQGNSA. V gave up 1 base and J gave up 0 bases, with 6 bases separating them. The CDR3 totals 14 residues. The CDR3: CASSLGAVNTEAFF. The CDR3 region has the DNA TGTGCCAGCAGCTTAGGGGCAGTGAACACTGAAGCTTTCTTT.

CDR3 coding DNA: TGTGCTAGTGGTTTCTCCAGAGGGCGCGGTACTGAAGCTTTCTTT. This translates into CASGFSRGRGTEAFF. V is TRBV12-5 and J is TRBJ1-1; no firm D call. Germline loops: CDR1 LGHNT, CDR2 FRNRAP. The CDR3 spans 15 residues. V was pared by 3 bases and J by 5 bases, with 16 bases between.

The chain has TRBV5-6 and TRBJ2-7; D is perhaps TRBD2 (6 bases). Germline V CDR1 and CDR2: SGHDT, YYEEEE. V was shortened by 4 bases and J by 2 bases, with 16 bases between the two germline ends. This CDR3 contains 15 residues. The CDR3 nucleotides read TGTGCCAGCAGCCCCCCTAGCGCCCGTACCTACGAGCAGTACTTC. This encodes CASSPPSARTYEQYF. Filled out from reference TRBV5-6 and TRBJ2-7, the complete variable domain reads DAGVTQSPTHLIKTRGQQVTLRCSPKSGHDTVSWYQQALGQGPQFIFQYYEEEERQRGNFPDRFSGHQFPNYSSELNVNALLLGDSALYLCASSPPSARTYEQYFGPGTRLTVT.

V is TRBV18 and J is TRBJ2-1; a possible D gene is TRBD1 (5 bases). Trimming took off 4 bases at V and 5 bases at J, with 15 bases between the two ends. In germline, CDR1 is KGHSH, CDR2 LQKENI. The CDR3 sequence is 15 residues long. The DNA of the CDR3 is TGTGCCAGCTCACAGTCCAAAAGGGGTCACAATGAGCAGTTCTTC. It encodes CASSQSKRGHNEQFF.

This chain uses TRBV5-5 with TRBJ2-2; D unresolved. V dropped 2 bases and J dropped 7 bases, with 6 bases sitting between them. The CDR3 runs 12 residues. Germline assignment: CDR1 SGHKS and CDR2 YYEKEE (reference sequence). The CDR3 region is CASSFPVGELFF. Here the CDR3 DNA reads TGTGCCAGCAGCTTTCCCGTCGGGGAGCTGTTTTTT.

This clone showed up just a few times. The V and J genes are TRBV7-2 and TRBJ1-1, with a weak D call TRBD1 (6 bases). CDR3 length: 13 residues. Trimming left V 2 bases short and J 6 bases short, with 10 bases between. Per germline, CDR1 SGHTA and CDR2 FQGNSA. The CDR3 reads CASSLHRESEAFF. The CDR3 nucleotides read TGTGCCAGCAGCTTACACAGGGAGTCTGAAGCTTTCTTT.

This clone was observed a handful of times. J is TRBJ2-5 and V is TRBV28, with 7 bases identical to TRBD1. The CDR3 sequence is 13 residues long. Per the germline V gene, CDR1 is MDHEN and CDR2 is SYDVKM. V was clipped by 11 bases and J by 5 bases; unmatched bases: 11. The CDR3 loop reads CASLPGQRETQYF. The CDR3 DNA follows: TGTGCCTCTCTCCCGGGACAGAGGGAGACCCAGTACTTC.

The V call is TRBV19, the J call TRBJ1-5; unclear D gene. The V gene's germline CDR1 is LNHDA and CDR2 SQIVND (reference sequence). CDR3 length equals 14 residues. The germline V and J ends were trimmed by 3 bases and 8 bases, with 14 bases remaining between them. The CDR3: CASSIRHGEEPQHF. In DNA, the CDR3 is TGTGCCAGTAGTATTCGCCACGGGGAAGAGCCCCAGCATTTT.

The genes are TRBV6-1 and TRBJ2-1, with D possibly TRBD1 on 5 matching bases. V was cut by 5 bases and J by 9 bases, with 11 bases left in between. In germline, CDR1 is MNHNS, CDR2 SASEGT. The CDR3 has 12 amino acids. The CDR3 loop reads CASSQRGGEQFF. The CDR3 DNA sequence: TGTGCCAGCAGTCAAAGGGGCGGTGAGCAGTTCTTC.

This rearrangement joins TRBV7-2 to TRBJ1-2; 7 positions match TRBD1. V trimming: 4 bases; J trimming: 2 bases; junction bases outside the gene matches: 4. The CDR3 runs to 14 residues. The germline gives CDR1 SGHTA, CDR2 FQGNSA. DNA for the CDR3: TGTGCCAGCAGCTCCGCGACAGGGAACTATGGCTACACCTTC. Its translation: CASSSATGNYGYTF.

The rearrangement joins TRBV28 to TRBJ1-1; 9 bases map to TRBD1. Per the germline V gene, CDR1 is MDHEN and CDR2 is SYDVKM. J was trimmed by 11 bases and V by 5 bases; bases with no gene match: 9. The CDR3 totals 13 residues. The CDR3 DNA follows: TGTGCCAGCAGTCTCACACAGGGGGCAGAGGCTTTCTTT. It yields the protein CASSLTQGAEAFF.

V gene TRBV10-3 combines with J gene TRBJ1-6; perhaps TRBD1 as D (5 bases). Germline lookup yields CDR1 ENHRY and CDR2 SYGVKD. V lost 2 bases, J lost 3 bases, and 5 bases lay in between. This CDR3 region has 14 residues. The CDR3 bases are TGTGCCATCAGTGAGACAGGCTATAATTCACCCCTCCACTTT. It encodes CAISETGYNSPLHF.

The chain couples TRBV28 to TRBJ2-7; tentatively, D is TRBD1 (6 bases). Germline CDR1 is MDHEN and CDR2 is SYDVKM. V was cut by 7 bases and J by 0 bases, with 13 bases left in between. The CDR3 runs 14 residues. This chain's CDR3 is CASTSGTPSYEQYF. The CDR3 coding sequence is TGTGCCAGCACCTCCGGGACACCCTCCTACGAGCAGTACTTC.